A single sample gave rise to the 6 T cell receptor beta chains below, sequenced in a study of blood T cell repertoires in COVID-19. Clones were sequenced by immunoSEQ multiplex PCR, and TCRdb holds only the in-frame ones, with some missing. The top ten hold 16% of the sample, which has around 60,000 clones, less than 90% seen once. Sequenced material: peripheral blood. Source of these receptors: a man aged 60 to 69 with COVID-19, enrolled during active disease.

This chain joins TRBV7-9 and TRBJ2-3; no reliable D call. The germline CDR1 and CDR2 sequences are SEHNR and FQNEAQ (reference sequence). CDR3 length: 12 amino acids. V was pared by 4 bases and J by 0 bases, with 2 bases between. The CDR3 reads CASSSSTDTQYF. CDR3 sequence (DNA): TGTGCCAGCAGCTCGAGCACAGATACGCAGTATTTT.

CDR3 coding DNA: TGTGCCAGCAGTAACACCGGGATCATCTACGAGCAGTACTTC. As protein: CASSNTGIIYEQYF. V gene TRBV6-5 combines with J gene TRBJ2-7, with a possible D match to TRBD2 (5 bases). The CDR3 is 14 residues long. V was cut by 5 bases and J by 3 bases, with 14 bases left in between. Germline CDR1 and CDR2: MNHEY and SVGAGI.

This chain links TRBV11-2 with TRBJ2-1; no reliable D call. The ends were cut back, 3 bases at V and 6 bases at J, with 9 bases in the middle. CDR1 SGHAT and CDR2 FQNNGV come from the germline V gene. The CDR3 length is 13 residues. The CDR3 reads CASSFALVNEQFF. In DNA, the CDR3 is TGTGCCAGCAGCTTTGCCTTAGTCAATGAGCAGTTCTTC.

This rearrangement joins TRBV29-1 to TRBJ2-7; tentatively, D is TRBD1 (5 bases). Looked up from germline, CDR1 is SQVTM and CDR2 is ANQGSEA. The CDR3 covers 13 residues. The germline V and J ends were trimmed by 5 bases and 1 base, with 12 bases remaining between them. Here the CDR3 DNA reads TGCAGCGTTTCCCAGGGTAGGTCCTACGAGCAGTACTTC. This codes for CSVSQGRSYEQYF.

This chain joins TRBV14 and TRBJ2-7; D gene ambiguous. CDR1 SGHDN and CDR2 FVKESK come from the germline V gene. With 2 bases removed from V and 2 bases from J, the gap between germline ends came to 13 bases. The CDR3 covers 15 residues. The CDR3 region has the DNA TGTGCCAGCAGCCAATTTGCGGCTATTCCCTACGAGCAGTACTTC. Encoded protein: CASSQFAAIPYEQYF.

The chain carries TRBV7-7 and TRBJ2-5; 10 bases match TRBD2. Germline assignment: CDR1 SSHAT and CDR2 FNYEAQ (reference sequence). Trimming at V came to 1 base and at J to 3 bases, leaving 5 bases not matched to a gene. The CDR3 runs 16 residues. CDR3 bases: TGTGCCAGCAGCTTAGGGCTAGCGGGGGTTAAAGAGACCCAGTACTTC. Translating gives CASSLGLAGVKETQYF.